This T cell receptor beta chain came from a study of CD8 T cells in Susac syndrome. General study points: Peak Susac CD8+ clonal expansion was seen in TEMRA cells and active patients.

Random hexamers primed reverse transcription of about 0.45 to 1 ug RNA. Amplification of TCR beta CDR3 across 54 Vbeta and 13 Jbeta was performed with immunoSEQ multiplex PCR. TCRdb redid the calling of the immunoSEQ multiplex PCR reads with MiXCR, one entry per CDR3 protein. The repertoire has about 130,000 distinct CDR3 sequences, 90% to 95% of them found once; the top ten carry around 0.2%. CD8+ and CD4+ T cells from blood underwent TCR beta sequencing, which was carried out in a high-throughput format. The length of the CDR3 is 16 residues. Between the trimmed V and J ends, which lost 7 bases and 3 bases, there was a span of 18 bases. For this clonotype: Its antigen is unknown.

This receptor was obtained from a human donor with Susac syndrome. This chain connects TRBV12-3 or TRBV12-4 to TRBJ2-2; a possible D gene is TRBD2 (7 bases). The sample consisted of CD8+ T cells from PBMCs. The CDR3 DNA reads TGTGCCAGCACCCCGGACCGGGGGGCTCACACCGGGGAGCTGTTTTTT. Translation gives CASTPDRGAHTGELFF.